This TCR beta chain was recovered during a study of shared clonotypes between healthy human individuals. The V end lost 3 bases, the J end lost 6 bases, and 15 bases lay between the germline ends. CDR3 length: 14 amino acids. Germline V lookup: CDR1 MNHNS, CDR2 SASEGT. The assay ran at deep level. Source study methods: For the immunoSEQ data, sequences were junction-only without quality scores, so filtering differed. Measured with immunoSEQ multiplex PCR; TCRdb has only the in-frame clones, and not every one. The D gene and trimming were derived from the DNA, and the V and J assignments and clone size from that table. The profile covers around 1,900,000 clones, with just under 95% appearing a single time and 1.5% to 2% taken by the ten largest. The naive CD8 subset, CD45RO-negative cells positively selected for CCR7, excluded terminally differentiated effector memory CD45RA+ cells.

This chain connects TRBV6-1 to TRBJ2-7; either TRBD1 or TRBD2 may fit D (6 bases each). This TCR was sampled from a man aged 18 to 29 in good health. Some clones in this sample may be carry-over from other donors' samples. The sample was naive CD8+ T cells from PBMCs. The CDR3, as DNA: TGTGCCAGCAGTGATAGGGGGGTGGGGAGCGAGCAGTACTTC. Encoded protein: CASSDRGVGSEQYF.